A single sample is the source of the 27 T cell receptor beta chains below, sequenced in a study of OX40 agonist ivuxolimab in advanced cancers. Sequencing was performed with immunoSEQ multiplex PCR; in TCRdb, only in-frame clones are kept and a portion is missing. The sample lists 60,000 to 75,000 clones; about nine tenths were seen once. The sample in question was CD4+ or CD8+ T cells sorted from blood, obtained in a trial of the OX40 agonist ivuxolimab. All receptors come from an adult with an advanced solid tumor such as melanoma, head and neck, liver or kidney cancer.

This clone appeared a single time. The chain recombines TRBV9 with TRBJ1-2, with 7 positions matching TRBD1. CDR1 and CDR2 (germline): SGDLS, YYNGEE. The trim removed 1 base at V and 4 bases at J, leaving 1 base unmatched. CDR3 length: 13 amino acids. CDR3 DNA: TGTGCCAGCAGCGTACGGGACAGCTATGGCTACACCTTC. It is translated as CASSVRDSYGYTF.

This clone was observed once. This chain links TRBV6-5 with TRBJ1-2, with TRBD1 identical over 9 bases. CDR3 size: 14 residues. J gave up 4 bases and V 6 bases, and 6 bases lay outside the gene matches. The germline V gene has CDR1 MNHEY and CDR2 SVGAGI. CDR3 sequence reads: CASRSGTGFYGYTF. The DNA for the CDR3 is TGTGCCAGCAGGTCCGGGACAGGGTTCTATGGCTACACCTTC.

The chain employs TRBV10-2 and TRBJ2-1, with D maybe TRBD1 (6 bases). Trimming shortened V by 8 bases and J by 2 bases, and 19 bases separated the two germline ends. Germline V gene sequence: CDR1 WSHSY, CDR2 SAAADI. The CDR3 contains 16 residues. DNA for the CDR3: TGCGCCAGCGGCGGGCTTTACAGGGTGCCCTACAATGAGCAGTTCTTC. Translation gives CASGGLYRVPYNEQFF.

This chain connects TRBV7-8 to TRBJ2-7, with D tentatively TRBD1 (6 bases). In germline, CDR1 is SGHVS, CDR2 FQNEAQ. Trimming shortened V by 5 bases and J by 0 bases, and 11 bases separated the two germline ends. This CDR3 has 14 residues. CDR3 loop: CASSTDRNSYEQYF. CDR3 nucleotides: TGTGCCAGCAGCACGGACAGAAACTCCTACGAGCAGTACTTC. Using reference TRBV7-8 and TRBJ2-7 for the parts outside the CDR3, the full variable domain is GAGVSQSPRYKVAKRGQDVALRCDPISGHVSLFWYQQALGQGPEFLTYFQNEAQLDKSGLPSDRFFAERPEGSVSTLKIQRTQQEDSAVYLCASSTDRNSYEQYFGPGTRLTVT.

The chain combines TRBV4-1 with TRBJ2-7, with 7 positions matching TRBD1. The V gene's germline CDR1 is MGHRA and CDR2 YSYEKL. V shed 4 bases and J 4 bases; nucleotides not matched to a gene: 10. The CDR3 is made up of 15 amino acids. CDR3 nucleotide sequence: TGCGCCAGCAGCCTCTCCGATTCAGGGGGTTACGAGCAGTACTTC. It yields the protein CASSLSDSGGYEQYF.

J is TRBJ2-3 and V is TRBV15; TRBD2 might be the D (5 bases). Germline V gives CDR1 LNHNV, CDR2 YYDKDF (reference sequence). V lost 5 bases to trimming and J lost 0 bases, with 12 bases between them. The CDR3 runs to 15 residues. The CDR3 nucleotides read TGTGCCACCAGCCCCGGGGAGCTTAGCACAGATACGCAGTATTTT. Translation: CATSPGELSTDTQYF.

The chain couples TRBV28 to TRBJ1-1, with 7 nucleotides matching TRBD1. The germline V gene encodes CDR1 MDHEN and CDR2 SYDVKM. The V segment lost 3 bases and the J segment 8 bases; nucleotides outside the gene matches: 9. This CDR3 has 14 amino acids. CDR3 residues: CASSFLGETGEAFF. CDR3 DNA sequence: TGTGCCAGCAGTTTCTTGGGGGAGACAGGGGAAGCTTTCTTT.

The chain couples TRBV27 to TRBJ1-1, with TRBD1 matching 8 bases. CDR1 MNHEY and CDR2 SMNVEV come from the germline V gene (reference sequence). Germline trimming cut 3 bases from V and 6 bases from J; bases unmatched to any gene: 9. The length of the CDR3 is 15 residues. The CDR3 region has the DNA TGTGCCAGCAGTTTCGGAACAGGGGGTTCGGCTGAAGCTTTCTTT. This gives the protein CASSFGTGGSAEAFF.

The rearrangement links TRBV6-6 to TRBJ2-7; possible D gene TRBD1, 5 bases. CDR1 MNHNY and CDR2 SVGAGI come from the germline V gene (reference sequence). Trimming took off 2 bases at V and 1 base at J, with 9 bases between the two ends. The CDR3 extends over 14 amino acids. The chain's CDR3 is CASSYGRDSYEQYF. CDR3 coding DNA: TGTGCCAGCAGTTACGGCAGGGATTCCTACGAGCAGTACTTC.

The V and J genes are TRBV4-1 and TRBJ1-2, with D tentatively TRBD1 (5 bases). Germline V CDR1 and CDR2: MGHRA, YSYEKL. The CDR3 is made up of 12 amino acids. The V end was cut by 0 bases, the J end by 8 bases, with 7 bases between. The CDR3 protein is CASSQDWGGYTF. The CDR3 nucleotides read TGCGCCAGCAGCCAAGATTGGGGCGGCTACACCTTC.

The chain recombines TRBV6-5 with TRBJ2-7, with TRBD2 as a possible D gene (6 bases). The CDR3 spans 15 residues. V was shortened by 7 bases and J by 1 base, with 17 bases between the two germline ends. Germline V lookup: CDR1 MNHEY, CDR2 SVGAGI. The CDR3 region has the DNA TGTGCCAGCAAGTTGGGACGGGAGCGGTCCTACGAGCAGTACTTC. Translating gives CASKLGRERSYEQYF.

V is TRBV19 and J is TRBJ1-1, with D possibly matching TRBD1 (5 bases). V was trimmed by 0 bases and J by 2 bases, leaving 10 bases between them. CDR3 size: 15 residues. In germline, CDR1 is LNHDA, CDR2 SQIVND (reference sequence). This CDR3 is CASSIDSQGNTEAFF. The DNA of the CDR3 is TGTGCCAGTAGTATAGATAGCCAGGGAAACACTGAAGCTTTCTTT. Together with reference TRBV19 and TRBJ1-1, the CDR3 gives the full variable domain: DGGITQSPKYLFRKEGQNVTLSCEQNLNHDAMYWYRQDPGQGLRLIYYSQIVNDFQKGDIAEGYSVSREKKESFPLTVTSAQKNPTAFYLCASSIDSQGNTEAFFGQGTRLTVV.

The gene calls are TRBV7-2 and TRBJ2-1, with 10 bases identical to TRBD2. This CDR3 is built from 16 residues. Germline V lookup: CDR1 SGHTA, CDR2 FQGNSA. The V and J ends lost 5 bases and 4 bases, in that order; junction bases with no gene match: 8. CDR3 sequence reads: CASSALAGGAYNEQFF. The DNA of the CDR3 is TGTGCCAGCAGCGCCTTAGCGGGAGGTGCATACAATGAGCAGTTCTTC.

The V gene is TRBV9, the J gene TRBJ2-1, with D unclear. Germline V gene lookup returns CDR1 SGDLS and CDR2 YYNGEE. V lost 4 bases and J 8 bases, leaving 13 bases between the germline ends. The CDR3 contains 13 residues. The CDR3 region is CASSPPARHEQFF. The CDR3 DNA follows: TGTGCCAGCAGCCCCCCGGCCCGACATGAGCAGTTCTTC.

The gene calls are TRBV27 and TRBJ2-7; 10 positions match TRBD2. The germline V gene encodes CDR1 MNHEY and CDR2 SMNVEV (reference sequence). V was clipped by 5 bases and J by 3 bases; unmatched bases: 1. This CDR3 comprises 13 residues. CDR3 amino acids: CASSLAGDYEQYF. The CDR3 region has the DNA TGTGCCAGCAGTCTAGCGGGAGACTACGAGCAGTACTTC.

Points on this clone: This same CDR3 is encoded by further DNA sequences in the sample. The chain uses TRBV7-9 and TRBJ2-1, with no clear D. V dropped 2 bases and J dropped 7 bases, with 3 bases sitting between them. CDR1 is SEHNR and CDR2 is FQNEAQ in the germline V gene (reference sequence). The CDR3 contains 11 residues. DNA for the CDR3: TGTGCCAGCAGCTTATCGAATGAGCAGTTCTTC. It is translated as CASSLSNEQFF.

The chain uses TRBV9 and TRBJ2-7; 11 nucleotides align to TRBD2. This CDR3 is built from 15 residues. CDR1 SGDLS and CDR2 YYNGEE come from the germline V gene. The ends lost 4 bases at V and 1 base at J; junction bases unmatched: 4. The CDR3 region has the DNA TGTGCCAGCAGCCCAACTAGCGGGAGTTCCTACGAGCAGTACTTC. It is translated as CASSPTSGSSYEQYF.

The chain couples TRBV5-4 to TRBJ2-7, with 10 bases matching TRBD2. Germline trimming cut 4 bases from V and 5 bases from J; bases unmatched to any gene: 9. CDR3 size: 15 residues. Germline-derived CDR1 and CDR2 are SGHNT and YYREEE (reference sequence). This chain's CDR3 is CASSPSGSGLDEQYF. The DNA for the CDR3 is TGTGCCAGCAGCCCTAGCGGGAGTGGGTTGGACGAGCAGTACTTC.

This clone is a singleton in its sample. The rearrangement joins TRBV7-2 to TRBJ1-2, with D possibly being TRBD1 (6 bases). V lost 3 bases to trimming and J lost 3 bases, with 8 bases between them. Per the germline V gene, CDR1 is SGHTA and CDR2 is FQGNSA. The CDR3 sequence is 13 residues long. The CDR3 nucleotides read TGTGCCAGCAGCTTTGCAGGGGACTATGGCTACACCTTC. Protein product: CASSFAGDYGYTF.

This chain uses TRBV9 with TRBJ2-1; TRBD1 matches 7 bases. The V gene's germline CDR1 is SGDLS and CDR2 YYNGEE. CDR3 length: 15 residues. Trimming took 4 bases from V and 10 from J; bases not matched to a gene: 14. CDR3 loop: CASSPRTGPRGEQFF. DNA of the CDR3: TGTGCCAGCAGCCCAAGGACAGGCCCTCGGGGCGAGCAGTTCTTC.

V is TRBV7-9 and J is TRBJ2-1; TRBD2 matches at 12 bases. The length of the CDR3 is 17 residues. V shed 2 bases and J 2 bases; nucleotides not matched to a gene: 4. Germline V gene sequence: CDR1 SEHNR, CDR2 FQNEAQ (reference sequence). The CDR3 DNA reads TGTGCCAGCAGCTTAAGGCTAGCGGGAGGGCCCTACAATGAGCAGTTCTTC. As protein: CASSLRLAGGPYNEQFF.

The rearrangement links TRBV19 to TRBJ2-1; TRBD2 matches at 7 bases. Germline CDR1 reads LNHDA; CDR2 reads SQIVND (reference sequence). J gave up 14 bases and V 6 bases, and 13 bases lay outside the gene matches. The CDR3 totals 13 residues. The CDR3 DNA reads TGTGCCAGTAGGGGGTATGGGGGAGGGCGTAAGTTCTTC. Amino acid sequence: CASRGYGGGRKFF.

CDR3 in DNA: TGTGCCAGCACCGAAAAGGGGGCGGGGGATTACAATGAGCAGTTCTTC. Protein: CASTEKGAGDYNEQFF. The chain links TRBV27 to TRBJ2-1; D possibly matches TRBD1 or TRBD2 (7 bases each). The germline V gene has CDR1 MNHEY and CDR2 SMNVEV (reference sequence). Trimming left V 7 bases short and J 4 bases short, with 20 bases between. CDR3 length: 16 amino acids.

V is TRBV5-1 and J is TRBJ1-5; no reliable D call. V was pared by 5 bases and J by 2 bases, with 14 bases between. Germline CDR1 SGHRS, CDR2 YFSETQ. This CDR3 region has 15 residues. The CDR3 region is CASSIEGAGNQPQHF. CDR3 DNA: TGCGCCAGCAGTATCGAGGGTGCGGGCAATCAGCCCCAGCATTTT.

The CDR3 DNA follows: TGTGCCAGCAGCTTAGTACGAGAGCAGTACTTC. Protein: CASSLVREQYF. This chain connects TRBV13 to TRBJ2-7; D ambiguous. V was shortened by 1 base and J by 7 bases, with 5 bases between the two germline ends. CDR1 and CDR2 (germline): PRHDT, FYEKMQ (reference sequence). The CDR3 has 11 residues. Looking up the rest from reference TRBV13 and TRBJ2-7 gives the full variable domain: AAGVIQSPRHLIKEKRETATLKCYPIPRHDTVYWYQQGPGQDPQFLISFYEKMQSDKGSIPDRFSAQQFSDYHSELNMSSLELGDSALYFCASSLVREQYFGPGTRLTVT.

This sequence joins TRBV7-9 and TRBJ2-1; unclear D gene. The V end lost 8 bases, the J end lost 7 bases, and 12 bases lay between the germline ends. Germline CDR1 reads SEHNR; CDR2 reads FQNEAQ (reference sequence). The CDR3 spans 12 residues. DNA for the CDR3: TGTGCCAGCCAGAGCTTCTTTAATGAGCAGTTCTTC. Translated, it gives CASQSFFNEQFF.

The chain combines TRBV28 with TRBJ2-3; 7 bases map to TRBD2. CDR1 and CDR2 from the germline V gene are MDHEN and SYDVKM. The junction had 14 bases not matched to a gene; V was cut back by 3 bases and J by 8 bases. The CDR3 contains 16 residues. CDR3 in DNA: TGTGCCAGCAGTTTCGGCCTAGCGGCCCCGGATTCTACGCAGTATTTT. It yields the protein CASSFGLAAPDSTQYF.